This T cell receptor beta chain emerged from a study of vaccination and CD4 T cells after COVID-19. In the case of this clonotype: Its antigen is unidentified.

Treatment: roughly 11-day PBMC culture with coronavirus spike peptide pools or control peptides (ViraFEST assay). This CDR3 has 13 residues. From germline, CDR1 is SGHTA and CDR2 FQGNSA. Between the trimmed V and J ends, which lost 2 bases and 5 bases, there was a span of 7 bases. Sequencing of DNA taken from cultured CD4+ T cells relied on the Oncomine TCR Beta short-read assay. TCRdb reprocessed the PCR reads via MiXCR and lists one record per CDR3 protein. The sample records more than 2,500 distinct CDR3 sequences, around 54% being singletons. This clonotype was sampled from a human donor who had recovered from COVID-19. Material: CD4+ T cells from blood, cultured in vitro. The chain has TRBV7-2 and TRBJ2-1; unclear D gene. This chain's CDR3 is CASSLSRNNEQFF. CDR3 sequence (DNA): TGTGCCAGCAGCTTAAGCAGGAACAATGAGCAGTTCTTC.